The clone carrying this T cell receptor beta chain came up a few times. The data stem from a study of cytomegalovirus exposure and HLA in healthy donors. Primers for the PCR totalled 60 Vbeta and 13 Jbeta. Some clones are missing from TCRdb's copy, which holds only in-frame ones; the method was immunoSEQ multiplex PCR. The table has approximately 190,000 clones, more than 9.5% seen once; the top ten hold 7.8%. Germline assignment: CDR1 SGHDN and CDR2 FVKESK. The CDR3 extends over 15 amino acids. V lost 5 bases, J lost 5 bases, and 18 bases lay in between. The TCR originated in a man aged 50 to 60 in good health and CMV-seropositive. The rearrangement joins TRBV14 to TRBJ2-5; maybe TRBD2 (6 bases). The sample was PBMCs. The CDR3 loop is CASSSFRGSGETQYF. In DNA form, the CDR3 reads TGTGCCAGCAGCTCTTTCCGGGGGTCCGGTGAGACCCAGTACTTC. Based on the CDR3 plus reference TRBV14 and TRBJ2-5, the full variable domain is EAGVTQFPSHSVIEKGQTVTLRCDPISGHDNLYWYRRVMGKEIKFLLHFVKESKQDESGMPNNRFLAERTGGTYSTLKVQPAELEDSGVYFCASSSFRGSGETQYFGPGTRLLVL.